One T cell receptor (beta chain) is described in this entry. Antigen specificity is unknown. The germline V gene encodes CDR1 MGHDK and CDR2 SYGVNS. V was shortened by 1 base and J by 6 bases, with 5 bases between the two germline ends. This CDR3 contains 12 residues. Generation of TCR beta libraries employed quantitative 5'-RACE incorporating molecular barcodes. One entry per CDR3 protein, called by TCRdb with MiXCR from the 5' RACE reads. This table holds under 450,000 distinct CDR3 sequences, roughly 22% found once. These data are taken from a study of CD8 T cells in ankylosing spondylitis. Study observations and caveats: The study looked at matched synovial fluid samples from ankylosing spondylitis patients. Disease-linked clones were reported to be significantly enriched there. Previously reported in reactive arthritis synovial fluid and blood were some of the motif variants. There was a TCR beta motif, made of eight highly homologous variants, that appeared characteristic of ankylosing spondylitis blood.

The J gene is TRBJ2-3, the V gene TRBV25-1; no firm D call. Sequences were obtained from blood, either unsorted or a sorted T cell fraction (not recorded which). The source is a male donor with ankylosing spondylitis or in good health (not recorded which). The CDR3 protein is CASSESLDTQYF. The CDR3, as DNA: TGTGCCAGCAGTGAATCATTGGATACGCAGTATTTT.